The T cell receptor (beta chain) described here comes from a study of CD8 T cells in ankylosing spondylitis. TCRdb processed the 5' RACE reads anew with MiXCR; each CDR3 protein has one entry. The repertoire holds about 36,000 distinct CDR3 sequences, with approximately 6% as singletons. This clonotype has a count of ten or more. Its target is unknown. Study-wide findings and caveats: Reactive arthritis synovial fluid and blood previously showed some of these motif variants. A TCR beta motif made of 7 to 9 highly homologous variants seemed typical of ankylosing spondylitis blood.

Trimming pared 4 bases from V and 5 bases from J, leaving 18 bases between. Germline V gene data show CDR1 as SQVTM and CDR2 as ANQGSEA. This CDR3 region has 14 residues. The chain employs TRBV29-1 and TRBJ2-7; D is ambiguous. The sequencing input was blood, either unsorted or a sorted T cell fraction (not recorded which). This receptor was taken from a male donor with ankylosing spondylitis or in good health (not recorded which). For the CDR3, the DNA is TGCAGCGTTGTGCGCGACAACCCCTTGGACGAGCAGTACTTC. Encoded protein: CSVVRDNPLDEQYF.